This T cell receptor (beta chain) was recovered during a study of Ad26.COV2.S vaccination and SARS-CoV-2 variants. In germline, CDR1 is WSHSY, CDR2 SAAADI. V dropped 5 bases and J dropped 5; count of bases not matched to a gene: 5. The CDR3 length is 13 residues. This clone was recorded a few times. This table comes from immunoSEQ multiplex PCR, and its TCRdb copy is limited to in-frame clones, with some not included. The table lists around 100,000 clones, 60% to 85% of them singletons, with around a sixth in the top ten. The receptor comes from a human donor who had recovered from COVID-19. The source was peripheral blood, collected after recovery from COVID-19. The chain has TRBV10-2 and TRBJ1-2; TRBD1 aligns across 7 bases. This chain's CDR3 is CASSRDRLYGYTF. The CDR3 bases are TGCGCCAGCAGTCGGGACAGATTGTATGGCTACACCTTC.